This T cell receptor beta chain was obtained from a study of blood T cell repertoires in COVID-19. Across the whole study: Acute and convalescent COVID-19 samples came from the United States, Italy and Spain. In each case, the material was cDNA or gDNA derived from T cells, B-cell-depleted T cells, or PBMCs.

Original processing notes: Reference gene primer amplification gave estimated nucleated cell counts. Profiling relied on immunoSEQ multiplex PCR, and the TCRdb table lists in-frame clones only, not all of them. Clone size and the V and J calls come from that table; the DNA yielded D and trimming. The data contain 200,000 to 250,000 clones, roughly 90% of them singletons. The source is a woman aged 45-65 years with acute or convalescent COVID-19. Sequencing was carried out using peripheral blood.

The CDR3 DNA follows: TGTGCCAGCAGCCGCCTGGACATGTCTACCTACGAGCAGTACTTC. Its protein product is CASSRLDMSTYEQYF. The V and J genes are TRBV14 and TRBJ2-7; D might be TRBD1 (5 bases). Per germline, CDR1 SGHDN and CDR2 FVKESK. The CDR3 contains 15 residues. V was pared by 4 bases and J by 2 bases, with 15 bases between.